Following are 24 T cell receptor beta chains from one sample sequenced in a study of blood T cell repertoires in COVID-19. Using immunoSEQ multiplex PCR, the repertoire was profiled, and TCRdb retains in-frame clones only, with some absent. Among 210,000 or so clones, approximately 91% were seen once, and the ten largest hold roughly 5%. Sequenced sample: peripheral blood. Receptor source: a woman aged 40 to 50 with acute or convalescent COVID-19.

The gene calls are TRBV3-1 (or the pseudogene TRBV3-2) and TRBJ1-3; D may be TRBD1 (5 bases). This CDR3 contains 18 residues. Looked up from germline, CDR1 is LGHDT and CDR2 is YNNKEL (reference sequence). Trimming pared 0 bases from V and 0 bases from J, leaving 15 bases between. For the CDR3, the DNA is TGTGCCAGCAGCCAAGATCCCGGGGGGTTAAGCTCTGGAAACACCATATATTTT. Residues: CASSQDPGGLSSGNTIYF.

In this sample, this clone turned up once. This chain connects TRBV7-2 to TRBJ2-3; tentatively, D is TRBD2 (5 bases). The V gene's germline CDR1 is SGHTA and CDR2 FQGNSA. The CDR3 length is 13 residues. V was cut by 4 bases and J by 6 bases, with 11 bases left in between. CDR3 protein: CASSSTLDDTQYF. CDR3 in DNA: TGTGCCAGCAGCTCGACACTAGATGATACGCAGTATTTT.

This sequence joins TRBV13 and TRBJ2-1; 11 bases align to TRBD1. V trimming: 3 bases; J trimming: 8 bases; junction bases outside the gene matches: 9. There are 16 residues in the CDR3. Germline values: CDR1 PRHDT, CDR2 FYEKMQ (reference sequence). The CDR3 nucleotides are TGTGCCAGCAGCTTCCACGGACAGGGGGCACTTGATGAGCAGTTCTTC. This encodes CASSFHGQGALDEQFF.

The J gene is TRBJ1-3, the V gene TRBV4-2; D is uncertain. CDR3 length equals 19 residues. CDR1 and CDR2 from the germline V gene are LGHNA and YNFKEQ. Trimming pared 4 bases from V and 0 bases from J, leaving 22 bases between. This CDR3 is CASSPSLGKTSLSGNTIYF. For the CDR3, the DNA is TGTGCCAGCAGCCCCTCACTAGGAAAGACATCCCTCTCTGGAAACACCATATATTTT.

This chain's CDR3 is CASSSRRDNYGYTF. For the CDR3, the DNA is TGTGCCAGCAGCTCCAGACGGGATAACTATGGCTACACCTTC. V usage is TRBV28 and J usage is TRBJ1-2, with unresolved D. The germline gives CDR1 MDHEN, CDR2 SYDVKM. V gave up 6 bases and J gave up 1 base, with 12 bases separating them. The CDR3 has 14 amino acids.

The chain employs TRBV7-8 and TRBJ1-1; D uncertain. The CDR3 runs to 13 residues. Germline loops: CDR1 SGHVS, CDR2 FQNEAQ. The V and J ends lost 2 bases and 0 bases respectively, with 4 bases between them. CDR3 DNA: TGTGCCAGCAGCTTAACGGTGAACACTGAAGCTTTCTTT. As protein: CASSLTVNTEAFF. Together with reference TRBV7-8 and TRBJ1-1, the CDR3 gives the full variable domain: GAGVSQSPRYKVAKRGQDVALRCDPISGHVSLFWYQQALGQGPEFLTYFQNEAQLDKSGLPSDRFFAERPEGSVSTLKIQRTQQEDSAVYLCASSLTVNTEAFFGQGTRLTVV.

The chain joins TRBV5-6 to TRBJ1-2, with 11 positions matching TRBD1. Unmatched junction bases numbered 3, after V lost 5 bases and J lost 0 bases. Germline CDR1 is SGHDT and CDR2 is YYEEEE. The length of the CDR3 is 15 residues. CDR3 amino acids: CASRRDRGSNYGYTF. For the CDR3, the DNA is TGTGCCAGCAGGAGGGACAGGGGGTCTAACTATGGCTACACCTTC.

The rearrangement joins TRBV6-5 to TRBJ1-4; no clear D. CDR3 size: 14 residues. In germline, CDR1 is MNHEY, CDR2 SVGAGI. V lost 4 bases and J 5 bases, leaving 11 bases between the germline ends. CDR3 loop: CASSLITMNEKLFF. The CDR3 bases are TGTGCCAGCAGTTTAATCACAATGAATGAAAAACTGTTTTTT.

The rearrangement links TRBV12-3 or TRBV12-4 to TRBJ1-1; 7 positions agree with TRBD1. The CDR3 spans 13 residues. Trimming at V came to 2 bases and at J to 4 bases, leaving 1 base not matched to a gene. This chain's CDR3 is CASSLQGGTEAFF. DNA of the CDR3: TGTGCCAGCAGTTTACAGGGGGGCACTGAAGCTTTCTTT.

The chain combines TRBV19 with TRBJ2-4; a possible D gene is TRBD2 (5 bases). Germline V CDR1 and CDR2: LNHDA, SQIVND (reference sequence). This CDR3 comprises 14 residues. V lost 5 bases to trimming and J lost 2 bases, with 10 bases between them. The CDR3 here is CASSRGLSKNIQYF. The CDR3 region has the DNA TGTGCCAGTAGTCGGGGTCTGTCCAAAAACATTCAGTACTTC.

The rearrangement joins TRBV15 to TRBJ1-1, with TRBD1 matching over 7 bases. The CDR3 extends over 12 amino acids. The germline gives CDR1 LNHNV, CDR2 YYDKDF (reference sequence). V shed 0 bases and J 10 bases; nucleotides not matched to a gene: 2. This chain's CDR3 is CATSRDNRGAFF. The CDR3 DNA sequence: TGTGCCACCAGCAGAGATAACAGGGGAGCTTTCTTT.

Points on this clone: Additional DNA sequences in this sample encode the identical CDR3. The rearrangement uses TRBV5-1 and TRBJ2-5, with D possibly TRBD2 on 6 matching bases. CDR3 length: 14 amino acids. Trimming shortened V by 4 bases and J by 5 bases, and 15 bases separated the two germline ends. The germline V gene encodes CDR1 SGHRS and CDR2 YFSETQ. CDR3 bases: TGCGCCAGCAGCCCGGGGACTGGCACGGAGACCCAGTACTTC. It specifies CASSPGTGTETQYF.

J is TRBJ2-6 and V is TRBV5-1, with TRBD1 matching over 11 bases. The CDR3 is 18 amino acids. Per germline, CDR1 SGHRS and CDR2 YFSETQ. The junction had 4 bases not matched to a gene; V was cut back by 0 bases and J by 2 bases. The CDR3 sequence: CASSLDGTGGAGANVLTF. CDR3 in DNA: TGCGCCAGCAGCTTGGATGGGACAGGGGGAGCTGGGGCCAACGTCCTGACTTTC. The full variable domain, rest sourced from reference TRBV5-1 and TRBJ2-6, is KAGVTQTPRYLIKTRGQQVTLSCSPISGHRSVSWYQQTPGQGLQFLFEYFSETQRNKGNFPGRFSGRQFSNSRSEMNVSTLELGDSALYLCASSLDGTGGAGANVLTFGAGSRLTVL.

J is TRBJ1-1 and V is TRBV21-1. TRBV21-1 counts as a pseudogene. There are 14 residues in the CDR3. The CDR3: CASSDPGVLCEAFF. The DNA of the CDR3 is TGTGCCAGCAGCGACCCGGGGGTTCTATGCGAAGCTTTCTTT.

The chain recombines TRBV10-3 with TRBJ2-2; possibly TRBD2 for D (5 bases). V shed 8 bases and J shed 2 bases, with 18 bases lying between them. Germline V gene sequence: CDR1 ENHRY, CDR2 SYGVKD. The CDR3 spans 16 residues. CDR3 sequence reads: CAISYQASRNTGELFF. The CDR3, as DNA: TGTGCCATCTCCTACCAGGCTAGCCGAAACACCGGGGAGCTGTTTTTT.

This sequence joins TRBV2 and TRBJ1-3; 9 bases line up with TRBD1. V gave up 2 bases and J gave up 4 bases; unmatched junction bases: 9. The V gene's germline CDR1 is SNHLY and CDR2 FYNNEI. The CDR3 sequence is 17 residues long. CDR3 in DNA: TGTGCCAGCAGTGAAAACGAAGGGACAGGGTACGGAAACACCATATATTTT. It encodes CASSENEGTGYGNTIYF.

CDR3 loop: CASSLAPAGGQETQYF. The DNA for the CDR3 is TGTGCCAGCAGCTTAGCCCCAGCGGGGGGGCAGGAGACCCAGTACTTC. The chain carries TRBV7-2 and TRBJ2-5, with 10 bases identical to TRBD2. The V gene's germline CDR1 is SGHTA and CDR2 FQGNSA. Losses at the gene ends were 0 bases for V and 5 bases for J; bases not matched to a gene: 6. This CDR3 is 16 amino acids long.

The chain couples TRBV12-5 to TRBJ2-3; possibly TRBD1 for D (6 bases). This CDR3 contains 15 residues. Germline loops: CDR1 LGHNT, CDR2 FRNRAP. Trimming shortened V by 6 bases and J by 2 bases, and 15 bases separated the two germline ends. The CDR3 loop reads CASGWGPTNTDTQYF. CDR3 DNA: TGTGCTAGTGGCTGGGGGCCTACGAACACAGATACGCAGTATTTT.

V and J are TRBV24-1 and TRBJ1-2, with unresolved D. There are 16 residues in the CDR3. Between the trimmed V and J ends, which lost 6 bases and 0 bases, there was a span of 16 bases. Germline V lookup: CDR1 KGHDR, CDR2 SFDVKD. As DNA, the CDR3 is TGTGCCACCAGTTCGAGGGCGGACCCACCTAACTATGGCTACACCTTC. Amino acids: CATSSRADPPNYGYTF.

The rearrangement uses TRBV18 and TRBJ1-2; tentatively, D is TRBD1 (6 bases). The V and J ends lost 7 bases and 4 bases respectively, with 19 bases between them. Germline lookup yields CDR1 KGHSH and CDR2 LQKENI. The CDR3 is made up of 15 amino acids. As DNA, the CDR3 is TGTGCCAGCTTGTCGGGAACCGCAGGGGCCTATGGCTACACCTTC. Translating it yields CASLSGTAGAYGYTF.

The chain links TRBV2 to TRBJ1-1; maybe TRBD1 (5 bases). Trimming removed 2 bases from V and 11 bases from J, with 12 bases in between. The germline gives CDR1 SNHLY, CDR2 FYNNEI. The CDR3 is 12 residues long. The CDR3, as DNA: TGTGCCAGCAGTGAAACAGGACCCTGGGCTTTCTTT. Residues: CASSETGPWAFF.

The CDR3 spells CSASRPGQSNYGYTF. Here the CDR3 DNA reads TGCAGTGCTAGTCGTCCGGGACAATCTAACTATGGCTACACCTTC. J is TRBJ1-2 and V is TRBV20-1; a possible D gene is TRBD1 (6 bases). Trimming removed 3 bases at V and 0 bases at J, with 14 bases between. Per the germline V gene, CDR1 is DFQATT and CDR2 is SNEGSKA (reference sequence). The CDR3 has 15 residues.

This clone appeared once. The CDR3 DNA sequence: TGTGCCACCAGTGACCTTAGGGGTGGCTACACCTTC. Amino acid sequence: CATSDLRGGYTF. This sequence joins TRBV24-1 and TRBJ1-2; tentative D call: TRBD1 (5 bases). Trimming removed 4 bases at V and 7 bases at J, with 9 bases between. This CDR3 is built from 12 residues. Germline CDR1 and CDR2: KGHDR and SFDVKD.

This clone was picked up one time. Germline is not matched at one junction end, which may reflect a read error. The J gene is TRBJ1-2, the V gene TRBV6-5; no clear D. Germline CDR1 is MNHEY and CDR2 is SVGAGI. This CDR3 contains 12 residues. As DNA, the CDR3 is TGTGCCAGCAGTGACTCCCAGTATGGCTACACCTTC. Its translation: CASSDSQYGYTF.